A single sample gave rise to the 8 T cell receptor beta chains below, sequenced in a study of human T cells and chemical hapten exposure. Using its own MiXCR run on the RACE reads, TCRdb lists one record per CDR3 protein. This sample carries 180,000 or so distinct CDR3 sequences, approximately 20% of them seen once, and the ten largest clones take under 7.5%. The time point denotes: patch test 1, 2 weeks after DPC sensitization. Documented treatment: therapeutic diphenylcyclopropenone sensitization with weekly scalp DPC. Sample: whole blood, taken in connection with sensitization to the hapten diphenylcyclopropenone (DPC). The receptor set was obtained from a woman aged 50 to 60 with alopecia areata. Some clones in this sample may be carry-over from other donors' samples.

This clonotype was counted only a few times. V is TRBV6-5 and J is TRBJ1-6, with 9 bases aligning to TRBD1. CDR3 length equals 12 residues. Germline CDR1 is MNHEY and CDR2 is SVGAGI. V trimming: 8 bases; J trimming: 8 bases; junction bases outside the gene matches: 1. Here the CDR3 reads CASWDRDSPLHF. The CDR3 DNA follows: TGTGCCAGCTGGGACAGGGATTCACCCCTCCACTTT.

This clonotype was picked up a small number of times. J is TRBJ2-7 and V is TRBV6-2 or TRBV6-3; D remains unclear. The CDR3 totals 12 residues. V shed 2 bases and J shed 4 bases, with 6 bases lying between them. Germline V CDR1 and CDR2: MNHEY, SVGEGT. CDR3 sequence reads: CASSYVGYEQYF. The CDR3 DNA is TGTGCCAGCAGTTACGTGGGTTACGAGCAGTACTTC.

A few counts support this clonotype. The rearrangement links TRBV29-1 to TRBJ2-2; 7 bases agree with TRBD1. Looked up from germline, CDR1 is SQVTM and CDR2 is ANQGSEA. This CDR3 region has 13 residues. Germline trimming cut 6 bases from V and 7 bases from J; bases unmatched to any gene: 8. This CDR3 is CSVAPGGSGELFF. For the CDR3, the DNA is TGCAGCGTGGCCCCAGGGGGAAGCGGGGAGCTGTTTTTT.

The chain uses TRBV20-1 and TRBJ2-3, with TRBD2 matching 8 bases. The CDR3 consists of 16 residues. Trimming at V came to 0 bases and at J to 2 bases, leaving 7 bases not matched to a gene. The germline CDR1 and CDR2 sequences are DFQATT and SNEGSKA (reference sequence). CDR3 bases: TGCAGTGCTAGAGATTTGATAGCGGGGTACACAGATACGCAGTATTTT. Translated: CSARDLIAGYTDTQYF.

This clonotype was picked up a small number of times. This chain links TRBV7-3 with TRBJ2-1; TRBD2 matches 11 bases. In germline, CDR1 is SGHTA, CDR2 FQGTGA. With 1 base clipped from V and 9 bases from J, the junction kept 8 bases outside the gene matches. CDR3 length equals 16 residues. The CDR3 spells CASSLMGSGREGEQFF. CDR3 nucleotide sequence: TGTGCCAGCAGCTTAATGGGTAGCGGGAGGGAGGGTGAGCAGTTCTTC.

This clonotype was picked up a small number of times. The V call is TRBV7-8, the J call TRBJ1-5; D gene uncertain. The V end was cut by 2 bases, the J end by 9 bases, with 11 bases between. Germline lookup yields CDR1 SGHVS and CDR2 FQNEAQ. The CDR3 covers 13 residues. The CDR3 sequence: CASSLRALGPQHF. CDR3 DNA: TGTGCCAGCAGCTTACGGGCTTTGGGGCCCCAGCATTTT.

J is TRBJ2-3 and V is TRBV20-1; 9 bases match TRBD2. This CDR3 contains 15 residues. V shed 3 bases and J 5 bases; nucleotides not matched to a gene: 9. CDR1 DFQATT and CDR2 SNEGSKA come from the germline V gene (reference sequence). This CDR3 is CSARVRREGGDTQYF. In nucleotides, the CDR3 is TGCAGTGCTAGGGTTCGGCGGGAGGGGGGAGATACGCAGTATTTT.

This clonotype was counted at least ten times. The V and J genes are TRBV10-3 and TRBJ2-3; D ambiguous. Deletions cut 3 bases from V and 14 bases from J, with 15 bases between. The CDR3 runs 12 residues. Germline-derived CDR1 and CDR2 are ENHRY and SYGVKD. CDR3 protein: CAISDGTPAPYF. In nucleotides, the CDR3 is TGTGCCATCAGTGACGGTACCCCAGCCCCGTATTTT.